The T cell receptor (beta chain) described here comes from a study of technical replicates of blood from several donors. J gave up 10 bases and V 6 bases, and 14 bases lay outside the gene matches. This CDR3 has 15 amino acids. In germline, CDR1 is KGHSH, CDR2 LQKENI. A few counts support this clone. Method: immunoSEQ multiplex PCR; TCRdb's copy keeps in-frame clones and lacks some. The table lists under 80,000 clones, 90% to 95% of them singletons, with approximately 0.25% in the top ten. This receptor was taken from a human donor in good health. The V call is TRBV18, the J call TRBJ2-1; TRBD1 matches at 8 bases. Material for sequencing was T cells isolated from PBMCs. The CDR3, as DNA: TGTGCCAGCTCGAACCCGGGACAGGCGGCTATCGAGCAGTTCTTC. Its protein product is CASSNPGQAAIEQFF.